The 27 T cell receptor beta chains below were found in one sample sequenced in a study of cytomegalovirus exposure and HLA in healthy donors. A multiplex PCR was run with 60 Vbeta primers and 13 Jbeta primers. Assay used: immunoSEQ multiplex PCR; TCRdb lists only in-frame clones, some missing. The sample shows under 110,000 clones, approximately 85% of them seen only once. The sample taken for sequencing was PBMCs. The origin of the receptors is a man in his thirties or forties in good health and CMV-seronegative.

V and J are TRBV11-3 and TRBJ2-3, with D hard to call. V gave up 1 base and J gave up 6 bases, with 8 bases separating them. The CDR3 totals 13 residues. The V gene's germline CDR1 is SGHNT and CDR2 YENEEA. CDR3 sequence reads: CASSLVGRDTQYF. The CDR3 nucleotides are TGTGCCAGCAGCTTAGTGGGCAGGGATACGCAGTATTTT.

This chain's CDR3 is CASTRGGGAGTDTQYF. The CDR3 nucleotides read TGCGCCAGTACTCGGGGCGGGGGGGCTGGCACAGATACGCAGTATTTT. J is TRBJ2-3 and V is TRBV5-1; 9 bases agree with TRBD2. Trimming removed 8 bases from V and 1 base from J; junction bases left unmatched: 11. CDR1 and CDR2 (germline): SGHRS, YFSETQ. The CDR3 has 16 residues.

The V call is TRBV6-1, the J call TRBJ1-2; D is perhaps TRBD1 (5 bases). CDR1 and CDR2 (germline): MNHNS, SASEGT. Trimming cost V 4 bases and J 4 bases, with 25 bases left between them. CDR3 length equals 18 residues. The DNA of the CDR3 is TGTGCCAGCAGTGGTTTTTGGACACTGCAAGGGCGCATCTATGGCTACACCTTC. It encodes CASSGFWTLQGRIYGYTF.

The chain recombines TRBV4-3 with TRBJ2-1; D not resolved. From germline, CDR1 is LGHNA and CDR2 YSLEER. The V gene lost 0 bases and the J gene lost 9 bases, with 9 bases spanning the gap. This CDR3 region has 13 residues. CDR3 coding DNA: TGCGCCAGCAGCCAAGAAGCGACCCTTGAGCAGTTCTTC. It encodes CASSQEATLEQFF.

This CDR3 reads CASSDGQNNQPQHF. The CDR3 DNA reads as TGTGCCAGCAGCGATGGACAGAACAATCAGCCCCAGCATTTT. The rearrangement links TRBV7-9 to TRBJ1-5; D possibly corresponds to TRBD1 (6 bases). The V end was cut by 5 bases, the J end by 3 bases, with 11 bases between. This CDR3 has 14 amino acids. Germline loops: CDR1 SEHNR, CDR2 FQNEAQ (reference sequence).

This clone was seen only once. J is TRBJ1-5 and V is TRBV5-1, with TRBD1 matching over 10 bases. The trim removed 6 bases at V and 4 bases at J, leaving 7 bases unmatched. This CDR3 has 15 amino acids. Germline V gene lookup returns CDR1 SGHRS and CDR2 YFSETQ. The CDR3 nucleotides read TGCGCCAGCACCCCGACAGGGGGCGCAAATCAGCCCCAGCATTTT. This codes for CASTPTGGANQPQHF.

The chain is built from TRBV6-5 and TRBJ2-1; D possibly corresponds to TRBD2 (5 bases). Trimming shortened V by 3 bases and J by 5 bases, and 11 bases separated the two germline ends. This CDR3 has 14 residues. Germline CDR1 is MNHEY and CDR2 is SVGAGI. This chain's CDR3 is CASSYSGEHNEQFF. The CDR3 coding sequence is TGTGCCAGCAGTTATTCCGGGGAGCACAATGAGCAGTTCTTC.

The V call is TRBV7-9, the J call TRBJ2-5; 10 nucleotides match TRBD2. Losses at the gene ends were 6 bases for V and 2 bases for J; bases not matched to a gene: 6. In germline, CDR1 is SEHNR, CDR2 FQNEAQ (reference sequence). This CDR3 comprises 15 residues. CDR3 region: CASRGGTSDQETQYF. The DNA for the CDR3 is TGTGCCAGCAGGGGAGGGACTAGCGATCAAGAGACCCAGTACTTC.

This sequence joins TRBV28 and TRBJ2-7; 7 bases align to TRBD2. Germline-derived CDR1 and CDR2 are MDHEN and SYDVKM. The CDR3 contains 13 residues. V lost 7 bases to trimming and J lost 7 bases; unmatched junction nucleotides: 10. CDR3 coding DNA: TGTGCCAGCACGACTAGCATGTCTGGAGAGCAGTACTTC. Protein product: CASTTSMSGEQYF. Supplemented by reference TRBV28 and TRBJ2-7, the full variable domain reads DVKVTQSSRYLVKRTGEKVFLECVQDMDHENMFWYRQDPGLGLRLIYFSYDVKMKEKGDIPEGYSVSREKKERFSLILESASTNQTSMYLCASTTSMSGEQYFGPGTRLTVT.

The CDR3 DNA reads as TGTGCCAGCAGCCCTAGCGGGCGCAACACCGGGGAGCTGTTTTTT. Translation: CASSPSGRNTGELFF. The V and J genes are TRBV7-2 and TRBJ2-2, with 8 bases lining up with TRBD2. From germline, CDR1 is SGHTA and CDR2 FQGNSA. V lost 5 bases, J lost 2 bases, and 4 bases stayed unmatched. This CDR3 is 15 amino acids long.

This clone has only one observation. The chain employs TRBV29-1 and TRBJ2-5; a possible D gene is TRBD1 (6 bases). CDR1 SQVTM and CDR2 ANQGSEA come from the germline V gene. The CDR3 sequence is 14 residues long. V was clipped by 6 bases and J by 1 base, with 15 bases between them. The CDR3 DNA follows: TGCAGCGTCGACGTTACAGGGACCCAAGAGACCCAGTACTTC. Translation gives CSVDVTGTQETQYF.

V is TRBV6-1 and J is TRBJ2-2, with 9 bases lining up with TRBD2. The CDR3 extends over 15 amino acids. The germline V gene has CDR1 MNHNS and CDR2 SASEGT. J lost 5 bases, V lost 6 bases, and 7 bases had no gene match. DNA of the CDR3: TGTGCCAGCAGAGGTGGCGGGGGGGCAACCGGGGAGCTGTTTTTT. The encoded protein is CASRGGGGATGELFF.

The chain is built from TRBV30 and TRBJ2-7; D is perhaps TRBD2 (6 bases). Trimming took off 4 bases at V and 0 bases at J, with 16 bases between the two ends. The CDR3 contains 15 residues. Per germline, CDR1 GTSNPN and CDR2 SVGIG (reference sequence). In nucleotides, the CDR3 is TGTGCCTGGACCCGAGCGGGTGGGAGCTCCTACGAGCAGTACTTC. This codes for CAWTRAGGSSYEQYF.

The J gene is TRBJ1-1, the V gene TRBV30; weak D call: TRBD1 (5 bases). Germline V gives CDR1 GTSNPN, CDR2 SVGIG (reference sequence). This CDR3 has 13 residues. The CDR3 region has the DNA TGTGCTGGGGCGAGAGGCTTGAACACTGAAGCTTTCTTT. Its translation: CAGARGLNTEAFF.

This clone appeared once. The V gene is TRBV2, the J gene TRBJ1-4, with 8 bases aligning to TRBD1. The trim removed 5 bases at V and 6 bases at J, leaving 8 bases unmatched. CDR1 and CDR2 from the germline V gene are SNHLY and FYNNEI. CDR3 length: 15 amino acids. CDR3 DNA: TGTGCCAGCAGTACCAACAGGGGGGTATATGAAAAACTGTTTTTT. Protein sequence: CASSTNRGVYEKLFF. Full variable domain (remainder filled in from reference TRBV2 and TRBJ1-4): EPEVTQTPSHQVTQMGQEVILRCVPISNHLYFYWYRQILGQKVEFLVSFYNNEISEKSEIFDDQFSVERPDGSNFTLKIRSTKLEDSAMYFCASSTNRGVYEKLFFGSGTQLSVL.

The chain combines TRBV6-5 with TRBJ1-6, with D possibly TRBD1 on 6 matching bases. The CDR3 length is 13 residues. Trimming took off 10 bases at V and 7 bases at J, with 14 bases between the two ends. Germline CDR1 MNHEY, CDR2 SVGAGI. The CDR3 sequence: CATRGGGNSPLHF. The CDR3, as DNA: TGTGCCACCCGGGGAGGGGGAAATTCACCCCTCCACTTT.

This chain joins TRBV9 and TRBJ2-7; 9 positions match TRBD1. This CDR3 is 13 amino acids long. V trimming: 3 bases; J trimming: 6 bases; junction bases outside the gene matches: 4. The germline V gene has CDR1 SGDLS and CDR2 YYNGEE. Here the CDR3 reads CASSGTGGSEQYF. In DNA form, the CDR3 reads TGTGCCAGCAGCGGTACAGGGGGCAGCGAGCAGTACTTC.

The chain combines TRBV7-6 with TRBJ2-3; 7 bases fit TRBD1. Per germline, CDR1 SGHVS and CDR2 FNYEAQ. V lost 7 bases to trimming and J lost 5 bases; unmatched junction nucleotides: 12. The CDR3 spans 15 residues. This chain's CDR3 is CASTRGQERGDTQYF. The CDR3 nucleotides read TGTGCCAGCACAAGAGGACAGGAGCGTGGAGATACGCAGTATTTT.

This rearrangement joins TRBV7-9 to TRBJ1-5; 10 nucleotides align to TRBD1. The ends lost 5 bases at V and 9 bases at J; junction bases unmatched: 10. The CDR3 consists of 15 residues. The germline CDR1 and CDR2 sequences are SEHNR and FQNEAQ (reference sequence). The CDR3 region is CASSISGTGVVPQHF. DNA for the CDR3: TGTGCCAGCAGCATATCCGGGACAGGGGTTGTGCCCCAGCATTTT.

The chain has TRBV27 and TRBJ1-5; no definite D call. This CDR3 is built from 15 residues. Trimming took 1 base from V and 1 from J, leaving 8 bases between them. Germline CDR1 and CDR2: MNHEY and SMNVEV (reference sequence). The CDR3 loop reads CASSLYGGSNQPQHF. CDR3 coding DNA: TGTGCCAGCAGTTTATATGGCGGGAGCAATCAGCCCCAGCATTTT.

This rearrangement joins TRBV5-5 to TRBJ2-7; a weak D match, TRBD1 (6 bases). V lost 0 bases to trimming and J lost 1 base, with 8 bases between them. Germline values: CDR1 SGHKS, CDR2 YYEKEE (reference sequence). The CDR3 sequence is 14 residues long. The CDR3 nucleotides are TGTGCCAGCAGCTTGGGGCAGGGGTCCTACGAGCAGTACTTC. It is translated as CASSLGQGSYEQYF.

The chain has TRBV6-1 and TRBJ1-5; the D is unclear. CDR3 length: 13 residues. The germline V gene has CDR1 MNHNS and CDR2 SASEGT. The V end was cut by 5 bases, the J end by 6 bases, with 11 bases between. The CDR3 here is CASSQASRQPQHF. The CDR3 coding sequence is TGTGCCAGCAGTCAGGCGTCGCGTCAGCCCCAGCATTTT.

The CDR3 bases are TGCGCCAGCAGCTTTGAGACAGACAGGAAGGAGTACTTC. Protein sequence: CASSFETDRKEYF. The gene calls are TRBV5-1 and TRBJ2-7, with D possibly matching TRBD1 (6 bases). CDR1 SGHRS and CDR2 YFSETQ come from the germline V gene. The V and J ends lost 2 bases and 11 bases respectively, with 17 bases between them. CDR3 length equals 13 residues. Full variable domain (rest looked up from reference TRBV5-1 and TRBJ2-7): KAGVTQTPRYLIKTRGQQVTLSCSPISGHRSVSWYQQTPGQGLQFLFEYFSETQRNKGNFPGRFSGRQFSNSRSEMNVSTLELGDSALYLCASSFETDRKEYFGPGTRLTVT.

The V gene is TRBV18, the J gene TRBJ1-1; 8 nucleotides line up with TRBD1. This CDR3 region has 14 residues. V lost 3 bases, J lost 6 bases, and 6 bases stayed unmatched. Germline CDR1 reads KGHSH; CDR2 reads LQKENI. The CDR3 region has the DNA TGTGCCAGCTCACCTTTACAGGGGGATTCTGAAGCTTTCTTT. It codes for CASSPLQGDSEAFF. Full variable domain (rest looked up from reference TRBV18 and TRBJ1-1): NAGVMQNPRHLVRRRGQEARLRCSPMKGHSHVYWYRQLPEEGLKFMVYLQKENIIDESGMPKERFSAEFPKEGPSILRIQQVVRGDSAAYFCASSPLQGDSEAFFGQGTRLTVV.

This chain connects TRBV15 to TRBJ2-3, with 8 bases that match TRBD1. CDR1 and CDR2 (germline): LNHNV, YYDKDF (reference sequence). V was pared by 4 bases and J by 0 bases, with 3 bases of the junction left unmatched. The CDR3 loop spans 15 amino acids. The CDR3 coding sequence is TGTGCCACCAGCACGGGACAGGAGAGCACAGATACGCAGTATTTT. Protein product: CATSTGQESTDTQYF.

The chain couples TRBV4-3 to TRBJ2-1; possible D gene TRBD2, 5 bases. Germline CDR1 LGHNA, CDR2 YSLEER. V was shortened by 1 base and J by 2 bases, with 15 bases between the two germline ends. The CDR3 is 17 amino acids. CDR3 DNA sequence: TGCGCCAGCAGCCAAGTGAGTGCGCGGGCAACCTACAATGAGCAGTTCTTC. Protein: CASSQVSARATYNEQFF.

This clone was seen a single time. The gene calls are TRBV19 and TRBJ2-5; 7 nucleotides agree with TRBD2. Trimming removed 9 bases from V and 4 bases from J; junction bases left unmatched: 5. The CDR3 has 12 amino acids. Per germline, CDR1 LNHDA and CDR2 SQIVND (reference sequence). As DNA, the CDR3 is TGTGCCAGACGAGCGGGGCCAGAGACCCAGTACTTC. Protein product: CARRAGPETQYF.